Following are 25 T cell receptor beta chains from one sample sequenced in a study of PD-1 blockade in mismatch repair-deficient tumors. Assay: immunoSEQ multiplex PCR; the TCRdb copy retains only in-frame clones and omits some. Of some 100,000 clones in the sample, about four fifths were seen once. The material sequenced was peripheral blood, taken around 8 months after starting pembrolizumab. All receptors come from an adult with mismatch repair-deficient cancer.

This clone was observed a single time. The V gene is TRBV11-1, the J gene TRBJ2-1; a weak D match, TRBD2 (5 bases). Germline V gene data show CDR1 as SGHAT and CDR2 as FQDESV (reference sequence). The CDR3 covers 14 residues. The V and J ends lost 4 bases and 8 bases respectively, with 15 bases between them. CDR3 protein: CASSSQRRWDEQFF. Written as DNA, the CDR3 is TGTGCCAGCAGCTCTCAAAGGAGGTGGGATGAGCAGTTCTTC.

This rearrangement joins TRBV5-1 to TRBJ1-1; 8 nucleotides agree with TRBD1. Germline V gives CDR1 SGHRS, CDR2 YFSETQ. V shed 4 bases and J 0 bases; nucleotides not matched to a gene: 8. This CDR3 comprises 16 residues. CDR3 bases: TGCGCCAGCAGCCGCGGACAGGGCCCCATGAACACTGAAGCTTTCTTT. Translating it yields CASSRGQGPMNTEAFF.

The rearrangement uses TRBV19 and TRBJ1-2; D not certain. Deletions cut 5 bases from V and 4 bases from J, with 11 bases between. The CDR3 length is 13 residues. Germline V CDR1 and CDR2: LNHDA, SQIVND (reference sequence). DNA for the CDR3: TGTGCCAGTAGTTTATGGGTTGGCTATGGCTACACCTTC. As protein: CASSLWVGYGYTF.

This chain joins TRBV10-3 and TRBJ2-1, with D perhaps TRBD1 or TRBD2 (5 bases each). CDR3 length equals 17 residues. Germline assignment: CDR1 ENHRY and CDR2 SYGVKD. V lost 5 bases and J lost 6, with 23 bases in between. CDR3 DNA: TGTGCCATCAGTCCGACCATAGGGGTGGGAGAGTTCAATGAGCAGTTCTTC. Translated: CAISPTIGVGEFNEQFF.

J is TRBJ2-3 and V is TRBV5-1; D is unclear. Germline V gives CDR1 SGHRS, CDR2 YFSETQ. The CDR3 is 15 amino acids. Trimming left V 3 bases short and J 1 base short, with 12 bases between. CDR3 sequence reads: CASSSLASGTDTQYF. The CDR3, as DNA: TGCGCCAGCAGCTCACTCGCCTCCGGCACAGATACGCAGTATTTT.

The chain couples TRBV5-5 to TRBJ2-7; no clear D gene. V was cut by 4 bases and J by 4 bases, with 21 bases left in between. The CDR3 has 16 residues. The V gene's germline CDR1 is SGHKS and CDR2 YYEKEE (reference sequence). The CDR3 region has the DNA TGTGCCAGCAGCCAAGTAATCGGCCTGAAAAGGTACGAGCAGTACTTC. It yields the protein CASSQVIGLKRYEQYF.

This chain joins TRBV7-2 and TRBJ2-4; 9 nucleotides line up with TRBD1. CDR3 length: 14 residues. Per the germline V gene, CDR1 is SGHTA and CDR2 is FQGNSA. V shed 5 bases, J shed 8 bases, and the junction held 7 bases outside the gene matches. For the CDR3, the DNA is TGTGCCAGCAGCACCGGGACAGGGTTAGACATTCAGTACTTC. Translating gives CASSTGTGLDIQYF.

The rearrangement joins TRBV2 to TRBJ1-1; tentatively, D is TRBD1 (6 bases). Trimming took 4 bases from V and 8 from J, leaving 8 bases between them. This CDR3 has 11 residues. Germline values: CDR1 SNHLY, CDR2 FYNNEI. The CDR3 sequence: CASSVGTEAFF. In nucleotides, the CDR3 is TGTGCCAGCAGTGTAGGGACAGAAGCTTTCTTT.

The rearrangement uses TRBV5-3 and TRBJ1-1, with 8 bases aligning to TRBD1. TRBV5-3 falls under the ORF class, with uncertain function. The CDR3 has 16 amino acids. The V and J ends lost 1 base and 4 bases, in that order; junction bases with no gene match: 9. Here the CDR3 reads CARSLSGQGNGTEAFF. The CDR3 nucleotides are TGTGCCAGAAGCTTGTCAGGACAGGGCAATGGCACTGAAGCTTTCTTT.

This chain uses TRBV7-6 with TRBJ2-7, with TRBD1 identical over 9 bases. Germline CDR1 SGHVS, CDR2 FNYEAQ. Losses at the gene ends were 1 base for V and 5 bases for J; bases not matched to a gene: 9. The CDR3 consists of 16 residues. CDR3 amino acids: CASSLDRDRGNHEQYF. CDR3 bases: TGTGCCAGCAGCTTAGATCGAGACAGGGGGAACCACGAGCAGTACTTC.

This chain uses TRBV2 with TRBJ2-1; D remains ambiguous. CDR1 and CDR2 from the germline V gene are SNHLY and FYNNEI. V was cut by 3 bases and J by 2 bases, with 14 bases left in between. The CDR3 spans 16 residues. CDR3 sequence: CASSEGSYGPYNEQFF. CDR3 sequence (DNA): TGTGCCAGCAGTGAGGGGTCCTACGGACCCTACAATGAGCAGTTCTTC.

This chain uses TRBV6-5 with TRBJ2-1; D not resolved. Per germline, CDR1 MNHEY and CDR2 SVGAGI. V was clipped by 8 bases and J by 0 bases, with 11 bases between them. The CDR3 loop spans 14 amino acids. For the CDR3, the DNA is TGTGCCAGCTCCCGGTCGAGCTCCTACAATGAGCAGTTCTTC. Translated, it gives CASSRSSSYNEQFF.

The chain uses TRBV9 and TRBJ2-3; D perhaps matches TRBD2 (6 bases). Germline V gene lookup returns CDR1 SGDLS and CDR2 YYNGEE. V lost 0 bases to trimming and J lost 6 bases, with 17 bases between them. The CDR3 contains 16 residues. The DNA of the CDR3 is TGTGCCAGCAGCGTAGAGGGACTTTTTATGGGTGATACGCAGTATTTT. Translating gives CASSVEGLFMGDTQYF. Combining the CDR3 with reference TRBV9 and TRBJ2-3 gives the whole variable domain DSGVTQTPKHLITATGQRVTLRCSPRSGDLSVYWYQQSLDQGLQFLIQYYNGEERAKGNILERFSAQQFPDLHSELNLSSLELGDSALYFCASSVEGLFMGDTQYFGPGTRLTVL.

This clone was counted once. The V and J genes are TRBV4-1 and TRBJ2-5; 8 bases agree with TRBD1. J was trimmed by 5 bases and V by 4 bases; bases with no gene match: 6. The CDR3 contains 14 residues. Germline V gene lookup returns CDR1 MGHRA and CDR2 YSYEKL. CDR3 sequence reads: CASSLSTGDETQYF. CDR3 nucleotide sequence: TGCGCCAGCAGCCTTTCGACAGGGGACGAGACCCAGTACTTC.

This chain connects TRBV9 to TRBJ2-2; D gene ambiguous. The CDR3 is 16 amino acids. Trimming removed 0 bases from V and 2 bases from J, with 11 bases in between. The germline gives CDR1 SGDLS, CDR2 YYNGEE. In DNA, the CDR3 is TGTGCCAGCAGCGTAGCTATAGGAATTAACACCGGGGAGCTGTTTTTT. It specifies CASSVAIGINTGELFF.

This clone has only one observation. The gene calls are TRBV19 and TRBJ1-5, with D unclear. This CDR3 is 14 amino acids long. In germline, CDR1 is LNHDA, CDR2 SQIVND (reference sequence). Trimming left V 3 bases short and J 1 base short, with 7 bases between. The CDR3 sequence: CASSMGRSNQPQHF. The CDR3 DNA reads TGTGCCAGTAGTATGGGAAGGAGCAATCAGCCCCAGCATTTT.

The chain couples TRBV6-5 to TRBJ2-7, with 10 nucleotides matching TRBD1. Trimming at V came to 4 bases and at J to 4 bases, leaving 7 bases not matched to a gene. Germline CDR1 reads MNHEY; CDR2 reads SVGAGI. CDR3 length: 15 amino acids. The DNA of the CDR3 is TGTGCCAGCAGTTCCAGGACAGGGGGGCAGTACGAGCAGTACTTC. It encodes CASSSRTGGQYEQYF.

The rearrangement joins TRBV19 to TRBJ1-2; tentative D call: TRBD1 (5 bases). V dropped 5 bases and J dropped 4 bases, with 17 bases sitting between them. Looked up from germline, CDR1 is LNHDA and CDR2 is SQIVND (reference sequence). The CDR3 loop spans 15 amino acids. CDR3 sequence: CASSPRGNSGYGYTF. The CDR3 DNA sequence: TGTGCCAGTAGTCCGCGGGGGAACAGTGGCTATGGCTACACCTTC. The full variable domain, its missing parts supplied by reference TRBV19 and TRBJ1-2, is DGGITQSPKYLFRKEGQNVTLSCEQNLNHDAMYWYRQDPGQGLRLIYYSQIVNDFQKGDIAEGYSVSREKKESFPLTVTSAQKNPTAFYLCASSPRGNSGYGYTFGSGTRLTVV.

This chain uses TRBV5-4 with TRBJ1-2; D may be TRBD1 (5 bases). CDR1 is SGHNT, CDR2 YYREEE, per germline (reference sequence). V was shortened by 1 base and J by 4 bases, with 11 bases between the two germline ends. The CDR3 consists of 14 residues. CDR3 DNA sequence: TGTGCCAGCAGCTTGCCAGGGCCTATCTATGGCTACACCTTC. Its protein product is CASSLPGPIYGYTF.

The rearrangement joins TRBV7-9 to TRBJ2-3, with TRBD2 matching 8 bases. Unmatched junction bases numbered 9, after V lost 1 base and J lost 0 bases. The CDR3 is 18 residues long. Germline CDR1 is SEHNR and CDR2 is FQNEAQ (reference sequence). Written as DNA, the CDR3 is TGTGCCAGCAGCTTAGGAGGGGTGAGCGGGGGAAGCACAGATACGCAGTATTTT. Amino acids: CASSLGGVSGGSTDTQYF.

This clone showed up just once. The chain carries TRBV6-1 and TRBJ2-7; 10 bases align to TRBD2. Trimming cost V 8 bases and J 3 bases; bases outside gene matches: 1. CDR1 and CDR2 (germline): MNHNS, SASEGT. There are 12 residues in the CDR3. CDR3 nucleotides: TGTGCCAGCGGACTAGCGGTCTACGAGCAGTACTTC. Translation: CASGLAVYEQYF.

This chain connects TRBV7-6 to TRBJ2-3, with 7 bases aligning to TRBD2. From germline, CDR1 is SGHVS and CDR2 FNYEAQ. This CDR3 contains 15 residues. The V and J ends lost 2 bases and 5 bases, in that order; junction bases with no gene match: 7. The CDR3 sequence is CASSLWRGSRDTQYF. CDR3 DNA sequence: TGTGCCAGCAGCTTATGGCGCGGGAGTAGAGATACGCAGTATTTT.

The V and J genes are TRBV2 and TRBJ1-2; no clear D. The CDR3 consists of 15 residues. Trimming stripped 8 bases from V and 8 bases from J, with 24 bases between. Germline V lookup: CDR1 SNHLY, CDR2 FYNNEI. In DNA, the CDR3 is TGTGCCAGCTCCGAAGGTAAAATTCCGAGTATGGGCTACACCTTC. Amino acid sequence: CASSEGKIPSMGYTF.

This clone was picked up a small number of times. V is TRBV30 and J is TRBJ1-5, with 11 bases that match TRBD1. The junction had 8 bases not matched to a gene; V was cut back by 5 bases and J by 11 bases. CDR3 length: 13 residues. Germline CDR1 is GTSNPN and CDR2 is SVGIG (reference sequence). The CDR3 sequence: CAWSTGQGGSQHF. DNA of the CDR3: TGTGCCTGGTCCACGGGACAGGGGGGTTCCCAGCATTTT.

The chain recombines TRBV19 with TRBJ2-5; 11 bases map to TRBD1. V was pared by 7 bases and J by 4 bases, with 8 bases of the junction left unmatched. This CDR3 region has 15 residues. The V gene's germline CDR1 is LNHDA and CDR2 SQIVND (reference sequence). As DNA, the CDR3 is TGTGCCAGTAAGAGTGAGGACAGGGGGCGAGAGACCCAGTACTTC. It translates to CASKSEDRGRETQYF.